Listed here are 23 T cell receptor beta chains from one sample, sequenced in a study of identical twins. MiXCR, run by TCRdb on the 5' RACE reads, gives a single entry per CDR3 protein. The sample gives approximately 630,000 distinct CDR3 sequences, roughly 7.1% of which show up once; 1.6% is in the top ten. These data were also reused for a study on yellow fever vaccine responses in identical twins.

The sample comprised PBMCs. These TCRs come from a woman aged 18-29 years in good health.

The genes are TRBV24-1 and TRBJ2-1, with TRBD1 as a possible D gene (6 bases). V gave up 0 bases and J gave up 8 bases, with 19 bases separating them. This CDR3 contains 17 residues. Germline loops: CDR1 KGHDR, CDR2 SFDVKD. The CDR3 sequence is CATSDLGGGPQGDEQFF. CDR3 bases: TGTGCCACCAGTGATTTGGGGGGCGGACCCCAAGGGGATGAGCAGTTCTTC.

This clonotype was seen a handful of times. This sequence joins TRBV11-2 and TRBJ2-7; D might be TRBD1 or TRBD2, each matching 6 bases. V lost 2 bases, J lost 1 base, and 15 bases lay in between. Germline lookup yields CDR1 SGHAT and CDR2 FQNNGV. The CDR3 extends over 16 amino acids. Here the CDR3 reads CASSLPTSRGSYEQYV. In nucleotides, the CDR3 is TGTGCCAGCAGCTTACCTACTAGCAGGGGATCCTACGAGCAGTACGTC.

A word on this clonotype: The germline gene is not matched at one end of the junction; a read error may be the cause. V is TRBV20-1 and J is TRBJ2-2; perhaps TRBD1 as D (6 bases). CDR1 and CDR2 from the germline V gene are DFQATT and SNEGSKA (reference sequence). The CDR3 extends over 17 amino acids. The CDR3 DNA reads TGCTGTGCTAGAGATCCAGGGCAGGGGCTAACAACCGGGGAGCTGTTTTTT. This encodes CCARDPGQGLTTGELFF.

The chain combines TRBV20-1 with TRBJ2-1, with TRBD2 matching over 14 bases. Per germline, CDR1 DFQATT and CDR2 SNEGSKA (reference sequence). V lost 6 bases and J lost 0; bases outside the gene matches: 7. The CDR3 has 17 residues. For the CDR3, the DNA is TGCAGTGCCCGGGGACTAGCGGGGGCAAGCTCCTACAATGAGCAGTTCTTC. It is translated as CSARGLAGASSYNEQFF.

Only a few counts were recorded for this clonotype. The chain couples TRBV20-1 to TRBJ2-2, with 12 positions matching TRBD2. This CDR3 is built from 16 residues. Germline CDR1 DFQATT, CDR2 SNEGSKA (reference sequence). Trimming took 0 bases from V and 6 from J; bases not matched to a gene: 5. The CDR3 reads CSARDPSGGAAGELFF. Written as DNA, the CDR3 is TGCAGTGCTAGAGATCCTAGCGGGGGGGCCGCCGGGGAGCTGTTTTTT.

The chain links TRBV12-3 or TRBV12-4 to TRBJ2-7, with TRBD1 matching over 8 bases. V shed 2 bases and J 2 bases; nucleotides not matched to a gene: 8. The CDR3 loop spans 16 amino acids. The CDR3 sequence: CASSLSAGGKAYEQYV. In DNA, the CDR3 is TGTGCCAGCAGTTTATCGGCAGGGGGCAAGGCCTACGAGCAGTACGTC.

This clonotype was picked up a small number of times. The chain employs TRBV11-2 and TRBJ2-3, with 14 bases lining up with TRBD2. This CDR3 comprises 18 residues. The germline V gene has CDR1 SGHAT and CDR2 FQNNGV. V trimming: 4 bases; J trimming: 0 bases; junction bases outside the gene matches: 6. The CDR3, as DNA: TGTGCCAGCAGCTCCACCGGGACTAGCGGGGGTAGCACAGATACGCAGTATTTT. Translated: CASSSTGTSGGSTDTQYF.

The genes are TRBV20-1 and TRBJ2-7; maybe TRBD1 (6 bases). The CDR3 extends over 14 amino acids. V was trimmed by 4 bases and J by 3 bases, leaving 16 bases between them. The germline CDR1 and CDR2 sequences are DFQATT and SNEGSKA (reference sequence). This CDR3 is CSAKDSGALYEQYV. CDR3 in DNA: TGCAGTGCTAAAGATTCAGGGGCTCTCTACGAGCAGTACGTC.

This clonotype showed up many times. This chain links TRBV9 with TRBJ2-5; no clear D. The CDR3 has 14 amino acids. The germline V and J ends were trimmed by 4 bases and 7 bases, with 17 bases remaining between them. CDR1 SGDLS and CDR2 YYNGEE come from the germline V gene. As DNA, the CDR3 is TGTGCCAGCAGCCCCCGTGAGGCGTTCGTGACCCAGTACTTC. Residues: CASSPREAFVTQYF.

This sequence joins TRBV7-8 and TRBJ2-3; the D gene could be TRBD1 or TRBD2 (5 bases each). Between the trimmed V and J ends, which lost 2 bases and 4 bases, there was a span of 13 bases. In germline, CDR1 is SGHVS, CDR2 FQNEAQ. The CDR3 spans 15 residues. Here the CDR3 reads CASSLPVVGADTQYF. The CDR3 DNA is TGTGCCAGCAGCTTACCGGTCGTGGGGGCAGATACGCAGTATTTT.

This clonotype was counted many times. The CDR3 protein is CASSLATGAPAYGYTF. For the CDR3, the DNA is TGTGCCAGCAGTTTAGCAACAGGGGCGCCAGCCTATGGCTACACCTTC. The chain is built from TRBV12-3 or TRBV12-4 and TRBJ1-2; 7 bases match TRBD1. The J segment lost 4 bases and the V segment lost 0 bases, leaving 8 bases of the junction unmatched. The length of the CDR3 is 16 residues.

This clonotype was counted many times. J is TRBJ2-2 and V is TRBV27; 10 bases fit TRBD1. Per the germline V gene, CDR1 is MNHEY and CDR2 is SMNVEV (reference sequence). The CDR3 has 15 residues. V dropped 3 bases and J dropped 6; count of bases not matched to a gene: 4. As DNA, the CDR3 is TGTGCCAGCAGTTTCGGGACAGGGGCACCCGGGGAGCTGTTTTTT. Translated: CASSFGTGAPGELFF.

In its sample, this clonotype was seen many times. The chain carries TRBV12-3 or TRBV12-4 and TRBJ2-1; D gene uncertain. The CDR3 covers 14 residues. Deletions cut 6 bases from V and 0 bases from J, with 9 bases between. The CDR3 DNA reads as TGTGCCAGCAGCTTAACGAGCTCCTACAATGAGCAGTTCTTC. This gives the protein CASSLTSSYNEQFF.

This clonotype came up many times. This chain joins TRBV7-7 and TRBJ2-2; no reliable D call. Germline V gives CDR1 SSHAT, CDR2 FNYEAQ (reference sequence). V dropped 2 bases and J dropped 1 base, with 14 bases sitting between them. The CDR3 contains 17 residues. CDR3 loop: CASSLSVGPLNTGELFF. The DNA for the CDR3 is TGTGCCAGCAGCTTATCCGTAGGACCCCTGAACACCGGGGAGCTGTTTTTT. The full variable domain, in which reference TRBV7-7 and TRBJ2-2 provide the parts outside the CDR3, is GAGVSQSPRYKVTKRGQDVTLRCDPISSHATLYWYQQALGQGPEFLTYFNYEAQPDKSGLPSDRFSAERPEGSISTLTIQRTEQRDSAMYRCASSLSVGPLNTGELFFGEGSRLTVL.

The J gene is TRBJ2-1, the V gene TRBV20-1; 10 bases match TRBD2. The CDR3 length is 15 residues. The V gene's germline CDR1 is DFQATT and CDR2 SNEGSKA (reference sequence). The V gene end was trimmed by 4 bases and the J gene end by 4 bases; junction bases not matched to a gene: 7. CDR3 nucleotides: TGCAGTGCTAATCCCCTAGCGGGAGTTTACAATGAGCAGTTCTTC. Translated: CSANPLAGVYNEQFF.

The chain has TRBV4-2 and TRBJ2-2; D is unclear. Germline V gene data show CDR1 as LGHNA and CDR2 as YNFKEQ. V lost 0 bases and J 6 bases, leaving 11 bases between the germline ends. The CDR3 is 15 amino acids. The CDR3 DNA is TGTGCCAGCAGCCAAGAATGGTACAACGCCGGGGAGCTGTTTTTT. Translation gives CASSQEWYNAGELFF.

The chain recombines TRBV5-1 with TRBJ2-5; D gene uncertain. The CDR3 extends over 13 amino acids. V was trimmed by 4 bases and J by 1 base, leaving 8 bases between them. The germline gives CDR1 SGHRS, CDR2 YFSETQ. The CDR3 DNA sequence: TGCGCCAGCAGCCGCGTTTCCCAAGAGACCCAGTACTTC. It is translated as CASSRVSQETQYF.

CDR3 in DNA: TGTGCCAGCAGCCTGGGCGGGAGTAACATTCAGTACTTC. Protein: CASSLGGSNIQYF. The genes are TRBV7-9 and TRBJ2-4, with TRBD2 matching 7 bases. Germline lookup yields CDR1 SEHNR and CDR2 FQNEAQ (reference sequence). Germline trimming cut 5 bases from V and 7 bases from J; bases unmatched to any gene: 5. The CDR3 sequence is 13 residues long.

This clonotype has ten or more counts. V is TRBV12-3 or TRBV12-4 and J is TRBJ1-4; 7 nucleotides agree with TRBD1. The ends lost 5 bases at V and 1 base at J; junction bases unmatched: 4. The CDR3 length is 15 residues. CDR3 sequence (DNA): TGTGCCAGCAGTCCCTCAGGGGGAACTAATGAAAAACTGTTTTTT. This codes for CASSPSGGTNEKLFF.

The rearrangement uses TRBV6-2 or TRBV6-3 and TRBJ1-1, with a tentative D call TRBD1 (6 bases). Trimming left V 7 bases short and J 1 base short, with 19 bases between. The CDR3 is made up of 16 amino acids. Looked up from germline, CDR1 is MNHEY and CDR2 is SVGEGT. This CDR3 reads CASTNGGAGENTEAFF. In DNA, the CDR3 is TGTGCCAGCACCAACGGAGGGGCAGGGGAGAACACTGAAGCTTTCTTT.

At least ten counts were recorded for this clonotype. V gene TRBV20-1 combines with J gene TRBJ2-1, with D perhaps assigned TRBD1 or TRBD2 (6 bases each). V was trimmed by 0 bases and J by 2 bases, leaving 17 bases between them. The CDR3 has 17 amino acids. Germline-derived CDR1 and CDR2 are DFQATT and SNEGSKA (reference sequence). CDR3 sequence reads: CSARDLTGAGPYNEQFF. CDR3 DNA sequence: TGCAGTGCTAGAGATCTAACGGGGGCCGGACCCTACAATGAGCAGTTCTTC.

This clonotype was counted between two and nine times. The chain recombines TRBV5-1 with TRBJ1-5, with a possible D match to TRBD1 (5 bases). Looked up from germline, CDR1 is SGHRS and CDR2 is YFSETQ. V was trimmed by 4 bases and J by 9 bases, leaving 14 bases between them. The CDR3 runs 13 residues. CDR3 region: CASSLRDGGPQHF. CDR3 nucleotides: TGCGCCAGCAGCCTCAGGGACGGGGGGCCCCAGCATTTT. The complete variable domain, with remaining parts taken from reference TRBV5-1 and TRBJ1-5, reads KAGVTQTPRYLIKTRGQQVTLSCSPISGHRSVSWYQQTPGQGLQFLFEYFSETQRNKGNFPGRFSGRQFSNSRSEMNVSTLELGDSALYLCASSLRDGGPQHFGDGTRLSIL.

This clonotype appeared a few times. The chain combines TRBV12-3 or TRBV12-4 with TRBJ1-1; D perhaps matches TRBD1 (5 bases). V was pared by 3 bases and J by 3 bases, with 8 bases between. The CDR3 length is 13 residues. The CDR3, as DNA: TGTGCCAGCAGTTTTGGGACTGACACTGAAGCTTTCTTT. Amino acids: CASSFGTDTEAFF.